Listed below are T cell receptor beta chains from one sample, sequenced in a study of STAT5B mutations in CD4+ large granular lymphocyte leukemia. The data were produced by immunoSEQ multiplex PCR, yet TCRdb's version contains in-frame clones alone and is incomplete. The top ten hold 2% of the sample, which has approximately 34,000 clones, roughly 72% seen once. Sequencing was done on a sample of CD4+ T cells from blood buffy coats. The source of these receptors is a human donor in good health. Both conserved end residues are part of each CDR3. A D gene is named only where the DNA matches it firmly. Rows may omit the clone size; those that give it use once, few, many or a size class.

j_call clone_size d_call v_call cdr3_aa cdr3_nt
TRBJ1-1 . TRBD1 TRBV4-1 CASSPRTGGVTEAFF TGCGCCAGCAGCCCCCGGACAGGGGGCGTCACTGAAGCTTTCTTT
TRBJ2-7 . . TRBV21-1 CASRISGGAIISYEQYF TGTGCCAGCAGGATTAGCGGGGGGGCGATTATCTCCTACGAGCAGTACTTC
TRBJ1-6 . TRBD1 TRBV18 CASSQGQGYNSPLHF TGTGCCAGCTCCCAGGGACAGGGGTATAATTCACCCCTCCACTTT
TRBJ1-1 . . TRBV30 CACQPGQNTEAFF TGTGCCTGCCAGCCGGGGCAGAACACTGAAGCTTTCTTT
TRBJ2-2 . TRBD2 TRBV7-2 CASSPLAGGYTGELFF TGTGCCAGCAGCCCGTTAGCGGGGGGATACACCGGGGAGCTGTTTTTT
TRBJ1-2 . . TRBV29-1 CSVYEGGGYTF TGCAGCGTTTATGAGGGAGGGGGCTACACCTTC
TRBJ1-6 . . TRBV5-1 CASSDGQYNSPLHF TGCGCCAGCAGCGACGGACAGTATAATTCACCCCTCCACTTT
TRBJ1-6 . . TRBV7-9 CASSFGVSGPIVLHF TGTGCCAGCAGCTTTGGTGTCTCCGGCCCCATTGTCCTCCACTTT
TRBJ1-4 . TRBD1 TRBV5-1 CASSLDRGLSTNEKLFF TGCGCCAGCAGCCTTGACAGGGGGCTCTCAACTAATGAAAAACTGTTTTTT
TRBJ2-1 once TRBD1 TRBV6-1 CASSGRDRGDEQFF TGTGCCAGCAGTGGACGGGACAGGGGTGATGAGCAGTTCTTC
TRBJ1-6 . TRBD1 TRBV7-6 CASGQGFNSPLHF TGTGCCAGCGGACAGGGGTTTAATTCACCCCTCCACTTT
TRBJ1-6 few . TRBV27 CASTPGQRYNSPLHF TGTGCCAGCACCCCGGGGCAGAGGTATAATTCACCCCTCCACTTT
TRBJ1-5 . . TRBV25-1 CASSEQGGNQPQHF TGTGCCAGCAGTGAACAGGGAGGCAATCAGCCCCAGCATTTT
TRBJ1-1 . . TRBV5-1 CASSLTTGNTEAFF TGCGCCAGCAGCTTGACGACAGGGAACACTGAAGCTTTCTTT
TRBJ2-1 . . TRBV19 CASSILRPGASYNEQFF TGTGCCAGTAGTATATTACGGCCAGGGGCCTCCTACAATGAGCAGTTCTTC
TRBJ2-2 . TRBD2 TRBV6-5 CASSYSERGGLFF TGTGCCAGCAGTTACTCGGAGCGGGGGGGCCTGTTTTTT
TRBJ1-2 . . TRBV19 CASSIGGTGYTF TGTGCCAGTAGTATAGGTGGGACTGGCTACACCTTC
TRBJ1-1 few . TRBV5-1 CASSLVETANTEAFF TGCGCCAGCAGCTTGGTAGAGACAGCGAACACTGAAGCTTTCTTT
TRBJ2-1 few . TRBV7-8 CASTRSTNNEQFF TGTGCCAGCACTCGATCCACTAACAATGAGCAGTTCTTC
TRBJ1-1 . . TRBV28 CASTYLPGMNTEAFF TGTGCCAGCACCTATCTGCCGGGCATGAACACTGAAGCTTTCTTT
TRBJ1-6 . TRBD1 TRBV5-6 CASNGQGVSPLHF TGTGCCAGCAACGGACAGGGGGTTTCACCCCTCCACTTT
TRBJ1-1 . TRBD1 TRBV4-1 CASSQDRGQGGTEAFF TGCGCCAGCAGCCAAGATAGGGGACAGGGTGGGACTGAAGCTTTCTTT
TRBJ2-1 few TRBD1 TRBV4-1 CASSRLKTGTGGHEQFF TGCGCCAGCAGCCGCTTAAAGACCGGGACAGGGGGACATGAGCAGTTCTTC
TRBJ1-2 . . TRBV18 CASSPLPSGDGYTF TGTGCCAGCTCACCACTTCCGTCTGGGGATGGCTACACCTTC
TRBJ1-3 . . TRBV5-4 CASSLEGNLSGNTIYF TGTGCCAGCAGCTTGGAAGGGAATCTCTCTGGAAACACCATATATTTT
TRBJ2-1 once . TRBV4-1 CASRSGPAGKYNEQFF TGCGCCAGCAGGTCGGGCCCGGCGGGGAAATACAATGAGCAGTTCTTC
TRBJ1-4 . TRBD1 TRBV7-9 CASSSGQAANEKLFF TGTGCCAGCAGCTCCGGACAGGCTGCAAATGAAAAACTGTTTTTT
TRBJ1-1 few . TRBV11-2 CASSLGLGGRMNTEAFF TGTGCCAGCAGCTTAGGGCTTGGGGGGAGGATGAACACTGAAGCTTTCTTT
TRBJ1-6 . . TRBV2 CASSDTQTLNSPLHF TGTGCCAGCAGTGATACGCAGACTTTAAATTCACCCCTCCACTTT
TRBJ1-1 . . TRBV11-2 CASSLELGLNTEAFF TGTGCCAGCAGCTTAGAATTGGGTTTGAACACTGAAGCTTTCTTT
TRBJ2-7 . TRBD1 TRBV5-4 CASSFGTGGEYEQYF TGTGCCAGCAGCTTCGGGACAGGGGGGGAGTACGAGCAGTACTTC
TRBJ1-1 . . TRBV14 CASSQTENTEAFF TGTGCCAGCAGCCAAACGGAGAACACTGAAGCTTTCTTT
TRBJ2-1 . . TRBV2 CASMGREYNEQFF TGTGCCAGCATGGGCAGAGAGTACAATGAGCAGTTCTTC
TRBJ2-5 . . TRBV2 CASRRGLQETQYF TGTGCCAGCAGGAGGGGACTCCAAGAGACCCAGTACTTC
TRBJ1-3 once . TRBV27 CASSPSGSGNTIYF TGTGCCAGCAGTCCTTCGGGATCTGGAAACACCATATATTTT
TRBJ1-2 . TRBD1 TRBV7-2 CASSPWDSGSGYGYTF TGTGCCAGCAGCCCCTGGGACAGCGGGTCTGGATATGGCTACACCTTC
TRBJ2-3 . . TRBV2 CASSLLAILDTQYF TGTGCCAGCAGTCTTCTGGCTATATTAGATACGCAGTATTTT
TRBJ2-7 . . TRBV6-6 CASSYDSSYEQYF TGTGCCAGCAGTTATGACAGCTCCTACGAGCAGTACTTC
TRBJ2-2 once . TRBV11-2 CASSLVSSLNTGELFF TGTGCCAGCAGCTTAGTTTCCAGCCTGAACACCGGGGAGCTGTTTTTT
TRBJ2-7 . . TRBV11-3 CASSPSGGEQYF TGTGCCAGCAGCCCCTCCGGGGGCGAGCAGTACTTC
TRBJ2-3 . TRBD2 TRBV10-3 CAAGGRETQRTQYF TGTGCCGCGGGAGGGCGGGAAACACAGCGTACGCAGTATTTT
TRBJ1-6 . TRBD1 TRBV19 CASSIETTGGLSPLHF TGTGCCAGTAGTATAGAAACGACAGGGGGTTTGTCACCCCTCCACTTT
TRBJ2-3 . TRBD2 TRBV7-2 CASSLMRGGLGDTQYF TGTGCCAGCAGCTTGATGCGGGGGGGGCTTGGAGATACGCAGTATTTT
TRBJ2-7 . TRBD1 TRBV30 CAWPFRGTGVHEQYF TGTGCCTGGCCTTTTCGCGGGACAGGGGTCCACGAGCAGTACTTC
TRBJ1-5 few . TRBV7-2 CASSLDGGGTQPQHF TGTGCCAGCAGCTTAGACGGGGGAGGGACTCAGCCCCAGCATTTT
TRBJ2-7 once TRBD2 TRBV13 CASSPPTGLAGPPSYEQYF TGTGCCAGCAGCCCCCCAACGGGACTAGCGGGCCCACCCTCCTACGAGCAGTACTTC
TRBJ2-5 . . TRBV5-1 CASSLILGEVKETQYF TGCGCCAGCAGCTTGATCCTCGGGGAGGTTAAAGAGACCCAGTACTTC
TRBJ2-2 . . TRBV5-1 CASSPNQGRANTGELFF TGCGCCAGCAGCCCCAATCAGGGCAGGGCGAACACCGGGGAGCTGTTTTTT
TRBJ2-7 once . TRBV6-6 CASSYRDGYEQYF TGTGCCAGCAGTTACAGGGACGGGTACGAGCAGTACTTC
TRBJ2-5 . TRBD1 TRBV7-9 CASSLHRGLQETQYF TGTGCCAGCAGCCTTCACAGGGGCCTCCAAGAGACCCAGTACTTC